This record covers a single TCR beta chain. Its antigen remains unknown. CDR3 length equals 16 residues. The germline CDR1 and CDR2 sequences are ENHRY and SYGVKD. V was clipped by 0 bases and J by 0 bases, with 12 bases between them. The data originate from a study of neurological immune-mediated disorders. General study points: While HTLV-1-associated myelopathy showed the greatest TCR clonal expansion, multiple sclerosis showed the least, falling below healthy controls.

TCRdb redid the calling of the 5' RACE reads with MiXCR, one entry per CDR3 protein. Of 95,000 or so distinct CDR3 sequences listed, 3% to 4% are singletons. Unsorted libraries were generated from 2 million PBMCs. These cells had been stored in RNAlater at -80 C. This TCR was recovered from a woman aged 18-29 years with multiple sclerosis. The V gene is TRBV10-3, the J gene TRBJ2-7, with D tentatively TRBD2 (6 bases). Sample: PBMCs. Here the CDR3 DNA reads TGTGCCATCAGTGAGTCGGAGGGAGGCGGCTCCTACGAGCAGTACTTC. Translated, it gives CAISESEGGGSYEQYF.